This T cell receptor (beta chain) was captured in a study of cytomegalovirus exposure and HLA in healthy donors. PCR employed 60 Vbeta and 13 Jbeta primers. Measured with immunoSEQ multiplex PCR; TCRdb has only the in-frame clones, and not every one. Recorded for this sample: 90,000 to 120,000 clones. In germline, CDR1 is LGHNA, CDR2 YSLEER. Trimming took 5 bases from V and 3 from J; bases not matched to a gene: 6. CDR3 length: 15 residues. The sequencing input was PBMCs. This clonotype was sampled from a man aged 50-60 years in good health and CMV-seronegative. The rearrangement uses TRBV4-3 and TRBJ2-2; 7 positions match TRBD2. The CDR3 DNA reads TGCGCCAGCAGCTACAGACTAGCTGACACCGGGGAGCTGTTTTTT. Its translation is CASSYRLADTGELFF.